This paragraph reports one T cell receptor beta chain. What antigen it recognizes has not been identified. Base qualities are not provided; no much larger clone lies one nucleotide away. The data stem from a study of chronic HIV infection and antiretroviral therapy (dated by TCRdb to between 2015 and 2016). Library prep was done by 5' RACE. For sequencing, an Illumina MiSeq was employed. TCRdb's own reprocessing of the public reads used fastp at Q25 and MiXCR and kept productive beta chains. Rows matching on CDR3 protein sequence are summarized as one entry with the most common DNA and genes. The sample profile shows about 48,000 distinct CDR3 sequences; about 20% of them were found once. The top ten clonotypes cover 2.8% of the sample. The CDR3 contains 17 residues, cysteine and phenylalanine counted. This entry keeps only the CDR3 DNA: 51 bases, framed from base 1. According to the germline V gene, CDR1 reads SGHDT and CDR2 reads YYEEEE. Trimming removed 3 bases from V and 8 bases from J, leaving 24 bases between the germline ends.

The sequencing sample was made of peripheral blood. The V and J segments used are TRBV5-6 and TRBJ2-1, with the D gene call left open. This receptor was identified in an adult who had HIV and had not received antiretroviral therapy, or was an uninfected healthy control (not recorded which). This receptor carries the CDR3 CASSWAFRNMGFDEQFF. In nucleotides, the sequence is TGTGCCAGCAGCTGGGCCTTTAGAAACATGGGTTTCGATGAGCAGTTCTTC.